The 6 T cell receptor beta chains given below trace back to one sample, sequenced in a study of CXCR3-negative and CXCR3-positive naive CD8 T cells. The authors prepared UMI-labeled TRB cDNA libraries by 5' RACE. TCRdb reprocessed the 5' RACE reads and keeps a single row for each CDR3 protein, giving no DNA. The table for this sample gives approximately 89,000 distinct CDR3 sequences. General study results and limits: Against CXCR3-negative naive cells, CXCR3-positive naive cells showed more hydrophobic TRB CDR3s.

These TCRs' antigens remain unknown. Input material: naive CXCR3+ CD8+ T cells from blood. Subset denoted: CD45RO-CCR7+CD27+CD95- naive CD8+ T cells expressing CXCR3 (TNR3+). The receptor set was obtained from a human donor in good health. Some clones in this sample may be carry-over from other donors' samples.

The CDR3: CASSLPGSLGEKLFF. This chain connects TRBV7-9 to TRBJ1-4; there is no DNA to check the TCRdb D call of TRBD1. This CDR3 is built from 15 residues. From germline, CDR1 is SEHNR and CDR2 FQNEAQ (reference sequence). The full variable domain, completed using reference TRBV7-9 and TRBJ1-4, is DTGVSQNPRHKITKRGQNVTFRCDPISEHNRLYWYRQTLGQGPEFLTYFQNEAQLEKSRLLSDRFSAERPKGSFSTLEIQRTEQGDSAMYLCASSLPGSLGEKLFFGSGTQLSVL.

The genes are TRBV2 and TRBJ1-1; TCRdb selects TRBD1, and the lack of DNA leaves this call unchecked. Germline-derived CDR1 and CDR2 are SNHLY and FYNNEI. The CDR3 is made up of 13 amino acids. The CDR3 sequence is CARSIGGLAEAFF.

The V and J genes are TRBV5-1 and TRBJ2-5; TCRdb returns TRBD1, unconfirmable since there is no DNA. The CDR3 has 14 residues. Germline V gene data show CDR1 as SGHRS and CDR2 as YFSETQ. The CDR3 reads CASSSGTRQETQYF. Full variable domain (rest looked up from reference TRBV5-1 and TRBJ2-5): KAGVTQTPRYLIKTRGQQVTLSCSPISGHRSVSWYQQTPGQGLQFLFEYFSETQRNKGNFPGRFSGRQFSNSRSEMNVSTLELGDSALYLCASSSGTRQETQYFGPGTRLLVL.

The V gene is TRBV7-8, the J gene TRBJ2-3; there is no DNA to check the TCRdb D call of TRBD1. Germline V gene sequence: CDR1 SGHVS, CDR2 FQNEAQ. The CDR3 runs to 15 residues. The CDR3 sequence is CASSLEGAGTDTQYF.

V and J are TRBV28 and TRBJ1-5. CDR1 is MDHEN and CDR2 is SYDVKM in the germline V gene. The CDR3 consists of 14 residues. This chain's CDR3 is CASSPIWSNQPQHF.

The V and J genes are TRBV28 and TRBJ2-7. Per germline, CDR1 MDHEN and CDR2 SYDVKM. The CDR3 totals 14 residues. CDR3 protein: CASSSGTAPHEQYF.